The source of this TCR beta chain is a study of blood T cell repertoires in COVID-19. Background on the study: Italy, Spain and the United States were the sources of the convalescent and acute COVID-19 samples. T cells, B-cell-depleted T cells, or PBMCs provided the cDNA or gDNA that served as material.

Cohort placement rested on clinical history that participants reported themselves. Sequencing was performed with immunoSEQ multiplex PCR; in TCRdb, only in-frame clones are kept and a portion is missing. This sample carries 330,000 or so clones, roughly 90% of them seen once, and the ten largest clones take approximately 1%. The CDR3 extends over 14 amino acids. V dropped 1 base and J dropped 1 base, with 7 bases sitting between them. The germline gives CDR1 SGHDT, CDR2 YYEEEE. This TCR derives from a woman aged 30 to 39 who had been exposed to COVID-19. The sequenced sample was PBMCs or T cells enriched from blood (not recorded which). V and J are TRBV5-6 and TRBJ2-3; weak D call: TRBD2 (6 bases). The CDR3 spells CASSLPSGTDTQYF. The DNA of the CDR3 is TGTGCCAGCAGCTTGCCTAGCGGCACAGATACGCAGTATTTT.